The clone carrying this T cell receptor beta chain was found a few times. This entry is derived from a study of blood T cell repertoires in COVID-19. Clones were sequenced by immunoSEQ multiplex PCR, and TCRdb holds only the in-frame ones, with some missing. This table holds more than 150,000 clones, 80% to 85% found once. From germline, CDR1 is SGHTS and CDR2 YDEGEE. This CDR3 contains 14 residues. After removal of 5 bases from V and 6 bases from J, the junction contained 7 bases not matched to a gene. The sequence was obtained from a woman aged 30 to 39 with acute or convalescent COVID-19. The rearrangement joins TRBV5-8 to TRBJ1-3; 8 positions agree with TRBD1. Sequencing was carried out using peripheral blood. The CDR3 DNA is TGTGCCAGCAGAGGACAGGGAATGGTAAACACCATATATTTT. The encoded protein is CASRGQGMVNTIYF.